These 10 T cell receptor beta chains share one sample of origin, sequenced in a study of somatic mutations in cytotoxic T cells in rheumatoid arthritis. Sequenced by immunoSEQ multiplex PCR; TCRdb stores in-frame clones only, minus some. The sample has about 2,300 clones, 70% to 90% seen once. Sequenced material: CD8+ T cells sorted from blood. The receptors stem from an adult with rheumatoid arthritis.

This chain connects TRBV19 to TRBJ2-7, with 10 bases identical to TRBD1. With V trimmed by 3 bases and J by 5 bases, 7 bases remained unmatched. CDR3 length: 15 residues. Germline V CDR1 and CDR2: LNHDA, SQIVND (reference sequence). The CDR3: CASSILGTGVDEQYF. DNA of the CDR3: TGTGCCAGTAGTATTCTTGGGACAGGGGTCGACGAGCAGTACTTC.

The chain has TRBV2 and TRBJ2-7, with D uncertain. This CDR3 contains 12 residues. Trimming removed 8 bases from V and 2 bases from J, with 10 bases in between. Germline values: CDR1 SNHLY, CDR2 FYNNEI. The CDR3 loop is CASGEFTYEQYF. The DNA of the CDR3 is TGTGCCAGCGGGGAATTCACCTACGAGCAGTACTTC.

CDR3 coding DNA: TGCAGTGCTCCCCTGGTGAGGGAGCAGTACTTC. It codes for CSAPLVREQYF. The rearrangement joins TRBV20-1 to TRBJ2-7; D gene ambiguous. Germline V gives CDR1 DFQATT, CDR2 SNEGSKA (reference sequence). CDR3 size: 11 residues. The V and J ends lost 5 bases and 7 bases respectively, with 12 bases between them.

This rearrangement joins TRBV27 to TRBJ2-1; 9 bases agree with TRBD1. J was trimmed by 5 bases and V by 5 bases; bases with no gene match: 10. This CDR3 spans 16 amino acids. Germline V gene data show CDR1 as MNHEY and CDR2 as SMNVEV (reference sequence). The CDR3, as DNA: TGTGCCAGCAGTGCATCGACAGGGGGGTTCCACAATGAGCAGTTCTTC. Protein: CASSASTGGFHNEQFF.

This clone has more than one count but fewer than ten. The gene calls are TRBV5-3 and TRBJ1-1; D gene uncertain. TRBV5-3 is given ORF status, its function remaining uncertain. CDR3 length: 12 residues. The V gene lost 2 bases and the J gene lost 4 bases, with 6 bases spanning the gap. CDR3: CARSFLSTEAFF. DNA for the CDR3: TGTGCCAGAAGCTTCTTGAGCACTGAAGCTTTCTTT.

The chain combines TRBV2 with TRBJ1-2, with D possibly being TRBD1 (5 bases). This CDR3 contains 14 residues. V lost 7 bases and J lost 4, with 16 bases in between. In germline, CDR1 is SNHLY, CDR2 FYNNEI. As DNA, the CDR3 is TGTGCCAGCAATTTTAGACAGACAACCTATGGCTACACCTTC. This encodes CASNFRQTTYGYTF.

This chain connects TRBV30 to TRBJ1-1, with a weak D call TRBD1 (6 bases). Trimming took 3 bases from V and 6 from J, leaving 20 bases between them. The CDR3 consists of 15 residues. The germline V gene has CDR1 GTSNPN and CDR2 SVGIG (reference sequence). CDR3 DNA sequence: TGTGCCTGGAGCCCCCGTCTGGACAGAACTTCTGAAGCTTTCTTT. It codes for CAWSPRLDRTSEAFF.

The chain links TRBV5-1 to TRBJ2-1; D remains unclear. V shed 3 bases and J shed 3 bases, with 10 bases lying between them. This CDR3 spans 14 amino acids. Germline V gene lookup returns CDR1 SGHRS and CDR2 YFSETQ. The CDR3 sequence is CASSSRHIYNEQFF. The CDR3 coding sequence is TGCGCCAGCAGCTCTAGACATATCTACAATGAGCAGTTCTTC.

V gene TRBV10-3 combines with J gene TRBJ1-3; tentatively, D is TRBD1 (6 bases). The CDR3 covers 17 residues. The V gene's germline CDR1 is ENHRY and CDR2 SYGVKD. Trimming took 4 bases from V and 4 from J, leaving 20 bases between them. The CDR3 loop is CAISGGPETGEGNTIYF. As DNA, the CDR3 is TGTGCCATCAGTGGGGGGCCCGAGACCGGCGAGGGAAACACCATATATTTT.

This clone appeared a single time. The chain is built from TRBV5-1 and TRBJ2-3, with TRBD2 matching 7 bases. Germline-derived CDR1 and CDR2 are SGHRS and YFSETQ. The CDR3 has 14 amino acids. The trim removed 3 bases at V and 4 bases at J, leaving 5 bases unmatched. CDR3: CASSSLAAADTQYF. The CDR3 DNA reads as TGCGCCAGCAGCTCGCTAGCGGCAGCAGATACGCAGTATTTT. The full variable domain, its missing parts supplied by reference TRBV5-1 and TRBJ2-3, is KAGVTQTPRYLIKTRGQQVTLSCSPISGHRSVSWYQQTPGQGLQFLFEYFSETQRNKGNFPGRFSGRQFSNSRSEMNVSTLELGDSALYLCASSSLAAADTQYFGPGTRLTVL.